The TCR beta chain described here comes from a study of cytomegalovirus exposure and HLA in healthy donors. The PCR made use of 60 Vbeta and 13 Jbeta primers. Assay: immunoSEQ multiplex PCR; the TCRdb copy retains only in-frame clones and omits some. Seen here are about 130,000 clones, 75% to 90% observed once, and the top ten hold about 7%. The junction had 3 bases not matched to a gene; V was cut back by 4 bases and J by 0 bases. The CDR3 has 15 residues. CDR1 SGHRS and CDR2 YFSETQ come from the germline V gene. Study-wide results and caveats: Cytomegalovirus-associated status was assigned to some 160 TCR beta chains.

About this clone: Its antigen is as yet unknown.

J is TRBJ2-7 and V is TRBV5-1; TRBD2 matches 11 bases. The sample comprised PBMCs. This TCR derives from a woman aged 25-40 years in good health and CMV-seropositive. CDR3 in amino acids: CASSAGTSGSYEQYF. CDR3 bases: TGCGCCAGCAGCGCTGGGACTAGCGGCTCCTACGAGCAGTACTTC.